This T cell receptor beta chain derives from a study of blood T cell repertoires in COVID-19. At the level of the study: Samples taken during acute and convalescent COVID-19 were collected in the United States, Italy and Spain. PBMCs, B-cell-depleted T cells, or T cells were the source of the cDNA or gDNA that made up the material.

The method was immunoSEQ multiplex PCR; TCRdb's version includes in-frame clones alone and lacks a portion of them. This sample carries around 190,000 clones, more than 65% of them seen once, and the ten largest clones take 13%. Trimming removed 8 bases from V and 6 bases from J; junction bases left unmatched: 9. Germline V lookup: CDR1 GTSNPN, CDR2 SVGIG (reference sequence). This CDR3 is 14 amino acids long. The sequence came from a human donor in a cohort sampled during active COVID-19. Material for sequencing was peripheral blood. The gene calls are TRBV30 and TRBJ2-3, with TRBD1 matching 12 bases. Here the CDR3 reads CARTGTGGSDTQYF. The CDR3 bases are TGTGCCAGGACCGGGACAGGGGGCAGTGATACGCAGTATTTT.